The present TCR beta chain was sequenced within a study of control samples from healthy donors and cancer patients. Libraries were prepared by immunoSEQ multiplex PCR; TCRdb keeps only in-frame clonotypes and omits some of them. The table lists tens of thousands of clones, 94% of them singletons. V was shortened by 4 bases and J by 2 bases, with 12 bases between the two germline ends. This CDR3 spans 14 amino acids. CDR1 is SGHRS and CDR2 is YFSETQ in the germline V gene. This TCR was sampled from a woman in her 30s in good health. V and J are TRBV5-1 and TRBJ2-5, with D perhaps TRBD1 or TRBD2 (7 bases each). The source material was blood. The CDR3 bases are TGCGCCAGCAGCAGCGGGACAGCTCAAGAGACCCAGTACTTC. Translation: CASSSGTAQETQYF.